Sequencing of this TCR beta chain was carried out in a study of blood T cell repertoires in COVID-19. Overall study context: PBMCs, B-cell-depleted T cells, or T cells were the source of the cDNA or gDNA that made up the material.

In the study's own analysis: The authors estimated nucleated cell counts from reference gene primer amplification. The data were produced by immunoSEQ multiplex PCR, yet TCRdb's version contains in-frame clones alone and is incomplete. The V and J calls and the clone size are those of that table, but D and trimming were determined from the DNA. The table includes 250,000 to 300,000 clones, about nine tenths detected once. Germline lookup yields CDR1 GTSNPN and CDR2 SVGIG (reference sequence). The CDR3 sequence is 15 residues long. V was pared by 4 bases and J by 0 bases, with 15 bases between. The source of this sequence is a woman in her 30s with active or convalescent COVID-19. The sample consisted of peripheral blood. The gene calls are TRBV30 and TRBJ2-5, with a weak D call TRBD2 (5 bases). The CDR3 loop is CAWTRTRSYQETQYF. In nucleotides, the CDR3 is TGTGCCTGGACCCGCACTAGATCGTACCAAGAGACCCAGTACTTC.